This record concerns one TCR beta chain sequence. The V and J ends lost 10 bases and 4 bases respectively, with 14 bases between them. CDR1 is SNHLY, CDR2 FYNNEI, per germline. CDR3 size: 13 residues. A J-beta primer mix and a sample-barcoded 5' primer were used in a second PCR of roughly 6 to 12 cycles. TCRdb reprocessed the 5' RACE reads via MiXCR and lists one record per CDR3 protein. The table shows about 640,000 distinct CDR3 sequences, with around three fifths occurring only once. Donors were systemically healthy Caucasian individuals from Russia aged roughly 6 to 100 years. Every donor gave approximately 10 milliliters of peripheral blood. The data are from a study of blood T cells in healthy people across ages.

The clonotype originates from a man aged 55 to 70 in good health. The chain employs TRBV2 and TRBJ2-1; D perhaps matches TRBD2 (5 bases). What was sequenced was blood. CDR3 in DNA: TGTGCCACCCTAGGAGGACCTTACAATGAGCAGTTCTTC. This sequence encodes CATLGGPYNEQFF.